This T cell receptor (beta chain) comes out of a study of blood T cell repertoires in COVID-19. About the study: T cells, B-cell-depleted T cells, or PBMCs supplied cDNA or gDNA.

The germline gives CDR1 LNHDA, CDR2 SQIVND (reference sequence). The CDR3 extends over 12 amino acids. J gave up 8 bases and V 7 bases, and 7 bases lay outside the gene matches. Sequencing used immunoSEQ multiplex PCR; TCRdb keeps in-frame clones, though not all of them. In the table there are 200,000 to 250,000 clones, approximately 84% of which are singletons. The clonotype comes from a man aged 55 to 70 who had recovered from COVID-19. The gene calls are TRBV19 and TRBJ1-2; TRBD1 matches 7 bases. Sample: PBMCs or T cells enriched from blood (not recorded which). Here the CDR3 reads CASKGRDRGYTF. CDR3 in DNA: TGTGCCAGTAAAGGCCGGGACAGAGGCTACACCTTC.